This T cell receptor beta chain stems from a study of identical twins. Germline V lookup: CDR1 LGHNA, CDR2 YNFKEQ. The CDR3 spans 16 residues. To note about this clonotype: A junction end diverges from the germline sequence, so it may reflect a read error.

One entry per CDR3 protein, called by TCRdb with MiXCR from the 5' RACE reads. In the table there are hundreds of thousands of distinct CDR3 sequences, 9.4% of which are singletons. There were only healthy Caucasians among the donors. The receptor was isolated from a woman aged 18-29 years in good health. This rearrangement joins TRBV4-2 to TRBJ2-1; a possible D gene is TRBD1 (6 bases). Input material: memory (CD45RO+) T cells sorted from blood. The CDR3 spells CPSSEASRGSYNEQFF. CDR3 coding DNA: TGTCCCAGCAGCGAGGCTAGCAGGGGCTCCTACAATGAGCAGTTCTTC.